This TCR beta chain was documented in a study of metastatic and nonmetastatic thyroid tumors. Looking at the study overall: Repertoire comparisons spanned blood and tumor or nodule tissue from malignant and benign thyroid patients.

This clone was observed at least ten times. Germline lookup yields CDR1 LGHNT and CDR2 FRNRAP. There are 18 residues in the CDR3. V dropped 0 bases and J dropped 5 bases, with 22 bases sitting between them. TCRdb redid the clone calls on the PCR reads using MiXCR. This sample carries 15,000 to 20,000 clones, about 20% of them seen once, and the ten largest clones take about 17%. No treatment had been given to any patient before thyroid surgery. The sequence was collected from a female donor with papillary thyroid cancer or a benign thyroid nodule (not recorded which). Some clones in this sample may be carry-over from other donors' samples. V usage is TRBV12-5 and J usage is TRBJ2-5; no firm D call. Sequenced sample: tumor tissue. Written as DNA, the CDR3 is TGTGCTAGTGGTTTGGTACTCCCCTATGTGGTCACGAGGGAGACCCAGTACTTC. The encoded protein is CASGLVLPYVVTRETQYF.